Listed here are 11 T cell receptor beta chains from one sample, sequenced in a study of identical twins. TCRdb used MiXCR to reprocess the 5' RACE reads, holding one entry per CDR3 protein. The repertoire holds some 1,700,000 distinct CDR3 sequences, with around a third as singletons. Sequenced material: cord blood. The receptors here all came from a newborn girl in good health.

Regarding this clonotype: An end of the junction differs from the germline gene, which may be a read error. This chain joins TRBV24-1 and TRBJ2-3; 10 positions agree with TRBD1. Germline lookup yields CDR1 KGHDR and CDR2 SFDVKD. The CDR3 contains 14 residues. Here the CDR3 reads CAASDGTGVHTQYF. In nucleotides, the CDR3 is TGTGCCGCCAGTGATGGGACAGGGGTACATACGCAGTATTTT.

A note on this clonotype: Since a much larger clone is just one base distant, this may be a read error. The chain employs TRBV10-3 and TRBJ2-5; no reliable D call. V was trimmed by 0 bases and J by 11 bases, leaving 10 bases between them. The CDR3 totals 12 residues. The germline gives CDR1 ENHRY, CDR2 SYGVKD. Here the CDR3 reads CAISESWNEQYF. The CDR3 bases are TGTGCCATCAGTGAGTCCTGGAATGAGCAGTACTTC.

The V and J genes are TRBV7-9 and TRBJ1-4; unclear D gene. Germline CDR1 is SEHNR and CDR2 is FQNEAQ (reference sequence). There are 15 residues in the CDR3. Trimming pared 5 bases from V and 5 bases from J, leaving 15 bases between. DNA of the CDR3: TGTGCCAGCAGCGCCGGACGAGTGCCGAATGAAAAACTGTTTTTT. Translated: CASSAGRVPNEKLFF. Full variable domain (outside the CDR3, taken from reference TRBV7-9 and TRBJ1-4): DTGVSQNPRHKITKRGQNVTFRCDPISEHNRLYWYRQTLGQGPEFLTYFQNEAQLEKSRLLSDRFSAERPKGSFSTLEIQRTEQGDSAMYLCASSAGRVPNEKLFFGSGTQLSVL.

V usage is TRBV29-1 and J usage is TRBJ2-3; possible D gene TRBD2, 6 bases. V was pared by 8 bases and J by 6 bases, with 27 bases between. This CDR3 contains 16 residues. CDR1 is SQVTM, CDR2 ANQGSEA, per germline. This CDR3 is CSTYYGTYKVSDTQYF. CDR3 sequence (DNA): TGCAGCACCTATTACGGGACTTATAAAGTCTCTGATACGCAGTATTTT.

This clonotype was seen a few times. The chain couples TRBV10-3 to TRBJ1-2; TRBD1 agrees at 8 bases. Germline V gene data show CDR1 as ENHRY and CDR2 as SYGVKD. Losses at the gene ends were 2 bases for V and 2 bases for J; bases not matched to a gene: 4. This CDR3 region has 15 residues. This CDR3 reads CAISEDRGPNYGYTF. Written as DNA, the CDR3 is TGTGCCATCAGTGAGGACAGGGGCCCCAACTATGGCTACACCTTC.

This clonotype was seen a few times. The CDR3 DNA reads TGCAGCGTTGCCCGACTTAGCGGAGGGAGCTCCTACAATGAGCAGTTCTTC. It translates to CSVARLSGGSSYNEQFF. The rearrangement links TRBV29-1 to TRBJ2-1, with D perhaps matching TRBD2 (6 bases). Germline V gene data show CDR1 as SQVTM and CDR2 as ANQGSEA. V was pared by 4 bases and J by 0 bases, with 19 bases between. This CDR3 is 17 amino acids long.

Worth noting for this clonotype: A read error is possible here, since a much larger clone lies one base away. The CDR3 spells CASSSGEWRGLYGYTF. The CDR3 nucleotides read TGTGCCAGCAGTTCAGGGGAGTGGAGGGGGCTCTATGGCTACACCTTC. The chain carries TRBV12-3 or TRBV12-4 and TRBJ1-2; the match to TRBD1 covers 7 bases. V trimming: 4 bases; J trimming: 4 bases; junction bases outside the gene matches: 12. The CDR3 covers 16 residues.

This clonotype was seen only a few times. The CDR3 region has the DNA TGTGCCAGCAGACCGACAGGTTATAATTCACCCCTCCACTTT. Residues: CASRPTGYNSPLHF. The rearrangement uses TRBV6-6 and TRBJ1-6; D is perhaps TRBD1 (6 bases). V was shortened by 6 bases and J by 4 bases, with 10 bases between the two germline ends. The CDR3 has 14 residues. Per the germline V gene, CDR1 is MNHNY and CDR2 is SVGAGI (reference sequence).

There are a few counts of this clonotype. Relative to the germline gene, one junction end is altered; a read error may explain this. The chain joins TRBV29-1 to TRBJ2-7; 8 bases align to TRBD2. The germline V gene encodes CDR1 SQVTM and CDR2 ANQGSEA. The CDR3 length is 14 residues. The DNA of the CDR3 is TGCAGCGTTGCGATGCTAGCGGGTCCCTACGAGAAGTACTTC. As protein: CSVAMLAGPYEKYF.

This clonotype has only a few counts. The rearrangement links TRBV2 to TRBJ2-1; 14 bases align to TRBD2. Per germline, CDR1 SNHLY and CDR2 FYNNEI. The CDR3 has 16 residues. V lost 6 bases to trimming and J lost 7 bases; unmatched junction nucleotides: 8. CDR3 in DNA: TGTGCCAGCAGGGGACTAGCGGGAGATATATGGAATGAGCAGTTCTTC. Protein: CASRGLAGDIWNEQFF.

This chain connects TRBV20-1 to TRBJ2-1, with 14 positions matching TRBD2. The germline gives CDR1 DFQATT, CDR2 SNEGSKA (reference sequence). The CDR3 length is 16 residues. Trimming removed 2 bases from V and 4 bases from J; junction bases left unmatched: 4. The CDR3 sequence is CSARPRLAGGYNEQFF. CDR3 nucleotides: TGCAGTGCTAGACCCCGACTAGCGGGAGGGTACAATGAGCAGTTCTTC.